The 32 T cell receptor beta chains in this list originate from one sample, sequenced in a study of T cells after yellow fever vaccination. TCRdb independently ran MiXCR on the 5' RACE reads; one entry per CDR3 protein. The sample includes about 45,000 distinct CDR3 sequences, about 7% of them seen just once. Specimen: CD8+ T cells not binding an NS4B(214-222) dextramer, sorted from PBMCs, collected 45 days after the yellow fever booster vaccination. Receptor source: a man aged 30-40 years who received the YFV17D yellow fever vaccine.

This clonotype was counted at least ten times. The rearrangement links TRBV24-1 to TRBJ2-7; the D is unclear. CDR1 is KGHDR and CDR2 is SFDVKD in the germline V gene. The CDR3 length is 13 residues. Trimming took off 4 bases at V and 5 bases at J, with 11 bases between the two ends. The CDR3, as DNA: TGTGCCACCAGTGAACCAGGTAGGGACGAGCAGTACTTC. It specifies CATSEPGRDEQYF.

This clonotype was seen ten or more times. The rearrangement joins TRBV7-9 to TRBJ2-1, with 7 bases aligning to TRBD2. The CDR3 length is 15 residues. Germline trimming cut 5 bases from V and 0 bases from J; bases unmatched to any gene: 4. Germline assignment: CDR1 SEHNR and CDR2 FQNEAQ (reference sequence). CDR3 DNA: TGTGCCAGCAGCGCGCGGGGGAGCTCCTACAATGAGCAGTTCTTC. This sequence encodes CASSARGSSYNEQFF.

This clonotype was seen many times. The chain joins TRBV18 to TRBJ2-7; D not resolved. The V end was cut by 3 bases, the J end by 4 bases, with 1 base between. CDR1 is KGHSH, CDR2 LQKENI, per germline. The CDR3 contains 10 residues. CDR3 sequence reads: CASSPYEQYF. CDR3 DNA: TGTGCCAGCTCACCGTACGAGCAGTACTTC.

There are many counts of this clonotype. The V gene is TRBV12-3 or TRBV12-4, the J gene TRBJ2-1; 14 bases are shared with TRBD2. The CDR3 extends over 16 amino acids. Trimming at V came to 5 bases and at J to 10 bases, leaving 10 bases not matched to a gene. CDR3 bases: TGTGCCAGCAGTCCGGGGGGGGGACTAGCGGGAGACGAGCAGTTCTTC. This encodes CASSPGGGLAGDEQFF.

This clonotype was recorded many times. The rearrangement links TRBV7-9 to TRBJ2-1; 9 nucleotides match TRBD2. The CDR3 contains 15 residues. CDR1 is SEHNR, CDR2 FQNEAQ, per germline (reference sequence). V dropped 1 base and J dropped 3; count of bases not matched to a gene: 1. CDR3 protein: CASSLVAGVYNEQFF. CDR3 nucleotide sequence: TGTGCCAGCAGCTTAGTAGCGGGAGTCTACAATGAGCAGTTCTTC.

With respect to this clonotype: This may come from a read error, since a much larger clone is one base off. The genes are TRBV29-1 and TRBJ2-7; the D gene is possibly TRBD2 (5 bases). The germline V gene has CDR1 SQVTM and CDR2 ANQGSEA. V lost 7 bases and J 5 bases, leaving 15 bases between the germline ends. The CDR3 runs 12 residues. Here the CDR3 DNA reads TGCAGCGCGACCCCGGGGAGCCACGAGCAGTACTTC. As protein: CSATPGSHEQYF.

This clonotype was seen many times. CDR3 DNA sequence: TGTGCCAGTAGTATTGCTCTTTGGGCTTTCTTT. Its translation is CASSIALWAFF. The rearrangement uses TRBV19 and TRBJ1-1, with D hard to call. The CDR3 length is 11 residues. Germline values: CDR1 LNHDA, CDR2 SQIVND (reference sequence). V lost 3 bases to trimming and J lost 11 bases, with 10 bases between them.

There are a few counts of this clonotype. The CDR3 coding sequence is TGTGCCTGGAGTGGGGCCTCTGGAAACACCATATATTTT. Translating it yields CAWSGASGNTIYF. The genes are TRBV30 and TRBJ1-3; D is unclear. Trimming left V 1 base short and J 0 bases short, with 4 bases between. The CDR3 is made up of 13 amino acids. The germline gives CDR1 GTSNPN, CDR2 SVGIG (reference sequence).

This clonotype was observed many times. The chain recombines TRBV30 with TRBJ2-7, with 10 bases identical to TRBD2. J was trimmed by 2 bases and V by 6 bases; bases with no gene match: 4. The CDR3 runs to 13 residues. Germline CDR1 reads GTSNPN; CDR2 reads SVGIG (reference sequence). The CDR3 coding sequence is TGTGCCTGTGTTCTAGCGGGGGCCTACGAGCAGTACTTC. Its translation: CACVLAGAYEQYF.

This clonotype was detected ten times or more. In DNA form, the CDR3 reads TGCAGTGCTAGAGATCGGGAGGGAGGAGAGACCCAGTACTTC. Residues: CSARDREGGETQYF. V gene TRBV20-1 combines with J gene TRBJ2-5, with TRBD2 matching over 8 bases. The J segment lost 4 bases and the V segment lost 0 bases, leaving 4 bases of the junction unmatched. CDR1 and CDR2 (germline): DFQATT, SNEGSKA (reference sequence). The CDR3 covers 14 residues.

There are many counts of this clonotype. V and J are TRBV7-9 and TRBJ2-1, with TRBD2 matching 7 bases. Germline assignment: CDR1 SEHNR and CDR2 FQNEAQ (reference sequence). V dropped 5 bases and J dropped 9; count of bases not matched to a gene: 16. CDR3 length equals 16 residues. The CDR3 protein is CASSTRPSGSRGEQFF. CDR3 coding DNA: TGTGCCAGCAGCACCCGACCTAGCGGCAGCCGGGGTGAGCAGTTCTTC.

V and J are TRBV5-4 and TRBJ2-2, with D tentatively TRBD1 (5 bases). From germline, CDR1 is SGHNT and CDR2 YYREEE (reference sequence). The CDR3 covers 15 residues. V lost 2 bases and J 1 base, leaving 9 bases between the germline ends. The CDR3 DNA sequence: TGTGCCAGCAGCTTTTATCAGGGGAACACCGGGGAGCTGTTTTTT. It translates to CASSFYQGNTGELFF.

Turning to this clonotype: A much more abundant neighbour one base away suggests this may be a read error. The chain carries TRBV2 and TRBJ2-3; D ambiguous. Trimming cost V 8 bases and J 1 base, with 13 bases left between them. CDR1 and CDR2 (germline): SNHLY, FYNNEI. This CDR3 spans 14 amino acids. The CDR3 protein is CASWVGEGTDTQYF. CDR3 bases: TGTGCCAGCTGGGTGGGTGAAGGCACAGATACGCAGTATTTT.

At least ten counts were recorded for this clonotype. CDR3: CASSKGQDSGNTIYF. The CDR3 DNA reads as TGCGCCAGCAGCAAGGGACAGGACTCTGGAAACACCATATATTTT. V usage is TRBV5-1 and J usage is TRBJ1-3; 8 nucleotides agree with TRBD1. J gave up 0 bases and V 4 bases, and 3 bases lay outside the gene matches. This CDR3 contains 15 residues. Looked up from germline, CDR1 is SGHRS and CDR2 is YFSETQ.

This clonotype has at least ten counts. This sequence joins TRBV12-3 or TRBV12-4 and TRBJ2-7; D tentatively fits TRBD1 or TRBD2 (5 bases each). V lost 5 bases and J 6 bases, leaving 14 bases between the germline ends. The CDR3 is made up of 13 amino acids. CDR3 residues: CASSPGPSSEQYF. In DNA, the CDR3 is TGTGCCAGCAGTCCGGGACCGAGCTCCGAGCAGTACTTC.

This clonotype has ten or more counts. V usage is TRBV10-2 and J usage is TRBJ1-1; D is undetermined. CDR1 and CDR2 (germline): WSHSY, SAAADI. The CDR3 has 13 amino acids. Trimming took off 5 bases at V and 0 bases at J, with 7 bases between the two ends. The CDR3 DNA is TGCGCCAGCAGTTACCACATGAACACTGAAGCTTTCTTT. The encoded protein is CASSYHMNTEAFF.

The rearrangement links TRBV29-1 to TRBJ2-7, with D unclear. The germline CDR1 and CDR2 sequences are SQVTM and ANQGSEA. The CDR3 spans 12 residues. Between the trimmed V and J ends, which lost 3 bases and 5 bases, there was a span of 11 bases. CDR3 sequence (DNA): TGCAGCGTTGACACCAGGATAGACGAGCAGTACTTC. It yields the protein CSVDTRIDEQYF.

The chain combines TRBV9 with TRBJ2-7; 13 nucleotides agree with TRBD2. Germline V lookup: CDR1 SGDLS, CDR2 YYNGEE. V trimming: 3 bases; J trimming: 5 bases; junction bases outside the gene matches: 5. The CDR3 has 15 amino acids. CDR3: CASSEGTSGAHEQYF. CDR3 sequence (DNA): TGTGCCAGCAGCGAGGGGACTAGCGGGGCCCACGAGCAGTACTTC.

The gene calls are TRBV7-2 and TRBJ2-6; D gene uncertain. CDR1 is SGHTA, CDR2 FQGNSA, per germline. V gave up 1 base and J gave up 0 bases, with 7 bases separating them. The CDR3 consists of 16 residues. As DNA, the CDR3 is TGTGCCAGCAGCTTAGACAGAAACTCTGGGGCCAACGTCCTGACTTTC. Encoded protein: CASSLDRNSGANVLTF.

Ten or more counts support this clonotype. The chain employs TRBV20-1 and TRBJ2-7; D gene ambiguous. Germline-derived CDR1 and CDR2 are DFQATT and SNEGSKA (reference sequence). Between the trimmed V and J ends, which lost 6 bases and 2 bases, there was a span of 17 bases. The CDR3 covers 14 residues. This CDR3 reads CSATTIGDPYEQYF. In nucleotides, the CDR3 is TGCAGTGCAACCACGATCGGAGATCCCTACGAGCAGTACTTC.

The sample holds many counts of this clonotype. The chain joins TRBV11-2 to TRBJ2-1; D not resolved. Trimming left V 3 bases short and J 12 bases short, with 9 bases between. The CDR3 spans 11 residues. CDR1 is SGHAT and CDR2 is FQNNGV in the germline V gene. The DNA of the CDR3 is TGTGCCAGCAGCTTCAGTAGTCGGCAGTTCTTC. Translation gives CASSFSSRQFF. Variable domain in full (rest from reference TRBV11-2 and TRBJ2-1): EAGVAQSPRYKIIEKRQSVAFWCNPISGHATLYWYQQILGQGPKLLIQFQNNGVVDDSQLPKDRFSAERLKGVDSTLKIQPAKLEDSAVYLCASSFSSRQFFGPGTRLTVL.

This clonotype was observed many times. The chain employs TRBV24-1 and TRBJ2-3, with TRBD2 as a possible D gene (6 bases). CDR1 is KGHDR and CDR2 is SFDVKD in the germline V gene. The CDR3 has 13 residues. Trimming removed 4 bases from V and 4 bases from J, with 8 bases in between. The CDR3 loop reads CATSESGADTQYF. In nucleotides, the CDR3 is TGTGCCACCAGTGAATCGGGGGCAGATACGCAGTATTTT.

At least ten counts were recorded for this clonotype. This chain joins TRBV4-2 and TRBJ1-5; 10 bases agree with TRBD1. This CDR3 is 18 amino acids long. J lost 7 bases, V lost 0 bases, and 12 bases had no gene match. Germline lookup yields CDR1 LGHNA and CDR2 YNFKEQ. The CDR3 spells CASSQDWMGQGIAQPQHF. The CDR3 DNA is TGTGCCAGCAGCCAAGATTGGATGGGACAGGGGATCGCGCAGCCCCAGCATTTT.

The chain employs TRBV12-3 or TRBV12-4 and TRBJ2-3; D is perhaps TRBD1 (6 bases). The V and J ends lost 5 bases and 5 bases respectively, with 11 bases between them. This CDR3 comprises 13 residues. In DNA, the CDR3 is TGTGCCAGCAGTCCCCAGGGGATAGATACGCAGTATTTT. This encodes CASSPQGIDTQYF.

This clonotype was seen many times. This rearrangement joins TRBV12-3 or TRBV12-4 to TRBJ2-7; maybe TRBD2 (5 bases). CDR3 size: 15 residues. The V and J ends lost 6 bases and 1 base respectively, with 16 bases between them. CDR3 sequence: CASRSGEGRSYEQYF. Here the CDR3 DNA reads TGTGCCAGCAGAAGTGGAGAGGGCCGTTCCTACGAGCAGTACTTC.

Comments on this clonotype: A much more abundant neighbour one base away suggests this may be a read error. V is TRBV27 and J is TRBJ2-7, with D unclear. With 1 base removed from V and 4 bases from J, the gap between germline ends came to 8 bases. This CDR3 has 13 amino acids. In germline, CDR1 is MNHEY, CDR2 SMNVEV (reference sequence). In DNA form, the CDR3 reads TGTGCCAGCAGTTTATTGGTGGGTTACGAGCAGTACTTC. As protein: CASSLLVGYEQYF.

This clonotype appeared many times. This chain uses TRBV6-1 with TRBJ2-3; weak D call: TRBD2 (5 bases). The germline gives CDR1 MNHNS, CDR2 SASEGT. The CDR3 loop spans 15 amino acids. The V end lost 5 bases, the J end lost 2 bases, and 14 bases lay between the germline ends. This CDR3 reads CASSPGLGDTDTQYF. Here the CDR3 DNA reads TGTGCCAGCAGTCCCGGACTCGGGGACACAGATACGCAGTATTTT.

For the CDR3, the DNA is TGTGCCAGCAGTCCCCTCCGCTGGGACCAGGCCGGCTCACCCCTCCACTTT. It specifies CASSPLRWDQAGSPLHF. V gene TRBV27 combines with J gene TRBJ1-6; the D gene is possibly TRBD1 (5 bases). Germline V lookup: CDR1 MNHEY, CDR2 SMNVEV (reference sequence). Trimming removed 5 bases from V and 10 bases from J, with 24 bases in between. The length of the CDR3 is 17 residues.

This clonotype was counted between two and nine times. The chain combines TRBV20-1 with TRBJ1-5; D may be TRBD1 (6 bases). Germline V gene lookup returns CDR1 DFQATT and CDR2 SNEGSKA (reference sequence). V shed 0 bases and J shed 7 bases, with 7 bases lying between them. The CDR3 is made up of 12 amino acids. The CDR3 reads CSARDGQQPQHF. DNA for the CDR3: TGCAGTGCTAGAGATGGACAGCAGCCCCAGCATTTT.

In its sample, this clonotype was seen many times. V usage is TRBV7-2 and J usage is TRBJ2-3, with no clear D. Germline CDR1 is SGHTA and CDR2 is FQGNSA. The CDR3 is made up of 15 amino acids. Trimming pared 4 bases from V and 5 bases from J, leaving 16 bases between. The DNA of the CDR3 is TGTGCCAGCAGCTCACCGGAAACCTGGGAAGATACGCAGTATTTT. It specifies CASSSPETWEDTQYF.

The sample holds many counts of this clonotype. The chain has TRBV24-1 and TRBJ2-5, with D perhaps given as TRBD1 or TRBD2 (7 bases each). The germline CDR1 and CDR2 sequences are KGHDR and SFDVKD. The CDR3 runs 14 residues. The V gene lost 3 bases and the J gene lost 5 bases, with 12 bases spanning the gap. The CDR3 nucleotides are TGTGCCACCAGTGATGCAGGGGGAGGGGAGACCCAGTACTTC. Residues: CATSDAGGGETQYF.

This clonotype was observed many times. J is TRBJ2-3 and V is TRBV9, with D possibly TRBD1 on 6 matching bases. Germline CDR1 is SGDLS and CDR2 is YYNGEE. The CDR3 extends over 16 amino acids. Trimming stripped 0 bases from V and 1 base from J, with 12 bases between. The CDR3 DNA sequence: TGTGCCAGCAGCGTAGAGGGGGAGTTCGGCACAGATACGCAGTATTTT. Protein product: CASSVEGEFGTDTQYF.